The clone carrying this T cell receptor (beta chain) was counted a few times. The data derive from a study of blood T cell repertoires in COVID-19. The wider study: The United States, Italy and Spain supplied acute and convalescent COVID-19 samples. Nucleic acid was either cDNA or gDNA, and it came from T cells, B-cell-depleted T cells, or PBMCs.

The CDR3 spans 16 residues. CDR1 SGHTA and CDR2 FQGNSA come from the germline V gene. Deletions cut 2 bases from V and 3 bases from J, with 16 bases between. How the authors handled the data: Quantification of nucleated cells was approximated via reference gene primer amplification. Libraries were prepared by immunoSEQ multiplex PCR; TCRdb keeps only in-frame clonotypes and omits some of them. V and J calls and clone size are given by that table; D and trimming were obtained from the DNA. Of tens of thousands of clones listed, roughly 82% are singletons. V gene TRBV7-2 combines with J gene TRBJ1-2; D might be TRBD1 (5 bases). Material for sequencing was peripheral blood. This TCR was recovered from a man aged 60 to 69 with acute or convalescent COVID-19. The CDR3 loop is CASSLPWTTLYYGYTF. CDR3 coding DNA: TGTGCCAGCAGCTTACCCTGGACAACGCTATACTATGGCTACACCTTC.